This TCR beta chain was observed in a study of blood T cells in healthy people across ages. General observations from the study: Versus aged donors, long-lived donors had higher diversity and more naive CD4+ cells.

The CDR3 is 14 amino acids. V dropped 6 bases and J dropped 8 bases, with 20 bases sitting between them. The germline CDR1 and CDR2 sequences are DFQATT and SNEGSKA (reference sequence). This clonotype was counted only a few times. Its specificity is unknown. A sample-barcoded 5' primer and a J-beta primer mix were used in a second PCR of roughly 6 to 11 cycles. In TCRdb, the 5' RACE reads were re-called with MiXCR into one record per CDR3 protein. This table holds over 1,500,000 distinct CDR3 sequences, roughly 52% found once. No fewer than 7 million PBMCs went into each sample. The chain employs TRBV20-1 and TRBJ2-1, with unresolved D. The material sequenced was blood. This clonotype originated in a middle-aged woman in good health. The CDR3 protein is CSATIPPRMHEQFF. CDR3 nucleotides: TGCAGTGCGACCATTCCCCCCAGGATGCATGAGCAGTTCTTC.